This T cell receptor (beta chain) emerged from a study of T-cell memory formation after mild COVID-19. Via MiXCR, TCRdb re-called the 5' RACE reads, giving one row per CDR3 protein. The sample consists of about 110,000 distinct CDR3 sequences, roughly a sixth of them appearing once. Sample: PBMCs or a T cell subset sorted from them (not recorded which). The receptor was derived from a young man who had mild COVID-19 (a few samples of this study predate the infection). Cell type and time point are not known.

CDR3: CAISERQGSTDTQYF. Written as DNA, the CDR3 is TGTGCCATCAGTGAAAGACAGGGGAGCACAGATACGCAGTATTTT. The chain recombines TRBV10-3 with TRBJ2-3; TRBD1 matches 8 bases. The V and J ends lost 3 bases and 0 bases, in that order; junction bases with no gene match: 2. Per germline, CDR1 ENHRY and CDR2 SYGVKD. There are 15 residues in the CDR3.